This TCR beta chain was recorded in a study of long-term antiretroviral therapy in people with HIV. Whole-study findings and limits: Despite increasing after ART, diversity remained lower than that of transplant donor controls.

V was pared by 5 bases and J by 4 bases, with 12 bases of the junction left unmatched. CDR1 and CDR2 (germline): SEHNR, FQNEAQ (reference sequence). This CDR3 has 18 amino acids. Sequencing relied on immunoSEQ assay v3.0, run at survey level. Assay: immunoSEQ multiplex PCR; the TCRdb copy retains only in-frame clones and omits some. Of 25,000 to 30,000 clones listed, 86% were seen once; the top ten hold more than 4%. About this clone itself: What it binds is not known.

The chain couples TRBV7-9 to TRBJ2-1, with TRBD2 matching over 12 bases. Specimen: unsorted PBMCs, collected 2.6 to 2.8 years after starting antiretroviral therapy. This sequence was found in a man aged 35 to 55 with HIV. CDR3 coding DNA: TGTGCCAGCAGCCCCAAACCCGGACTAGCGGGACCTTACAATGAGCAGTTCTTC. It translates to CASSPKPGLAGPYNEQFF.